This T cell receptor (beta chain) was sequenced in a study of monozygotic twins with inflammatory bowel disease. Researchers used template switching to add UMIs featuring a 6-nucleotide sample barcode. Reanalyzing the 5' RACE reads, TCRdb keeps one entry per CDR3 protein, without DNA. The listing contains 300,000 to 350,000 distinct CDR3 sequences. Collection yielded 2 to 2.5 ml of blood per donor. The CDR3 length is 16 residues. Germline V gene data show CDR1 as MDHEN and CDR2 as SYDVKM. This TCR came from a human donor with ulcerative colitis or Crohn's disease, or a healthy co-twin of an affected twin (not recorded which). The sequenced sample was blood. The chain uses TRBV28 and TRBJ1-5; no DNA is available, so the TRBD1 call from TCRdb remains unchecked. This CDR3 reads CASSGNPQGAGQPQHF.